Listed below are T cell receptor beta chains from one sample, sequenced in a study of Graves' ophthalmopathy and Graves' hyperthyroidism. TCRdb itself ran the multiplex PCR reads through MiXCR, one entry per CDR3 protein. The table lists roughly 1.1 million distinct CDR3 sequences, 35% to 40% of them singletons, with roughly 11% in the top ten. The source material was peripheral blood or thyroid tissue (not recorded which). The receptor set was obtained from an adult man with Graves' hyperthyroidism. Both conserved end residues are part of each CDR3. Fields, in order: V gene, J gene, CDR3 protein.

V gene: TRBV7-9
J gene: TRBJ2-7
CDR3 protein: CASTRGPYSYEQYF

V gene: TRBV6-5
J gene: TRBJ2-7
CDR3 protein: CASSPGTFNYEQYF

V gene: TRBV7-2
J gene: TRBJ2-5
CDR3 protein: CASSLVAQGQETQYF

V gene: TRBV7-2
J gene: TRBJ2-7
CDR3 protein: CASSFTGGVTYEQYF

V gene: TRBV7-8
J gene: TRBJ2-2
CDR3 protein: CASSSGLAGPPNTGELFF

V gene: TRBV6-1
J gene: TRBJ2-7
CDR3 protein: CASSPTTSSYEQYF

V gene: TRBV29-1
J gene: TRBJ1-4
CDR3 protein: CSVEDRGDEKLFF

V gene: TRBV12-3/TRBV12-4
J gene: TRBJ1-5
CDR3 protein: CASSPLDSRNQPQHF

V gene: TRBV4-1
J gene: TRBJ2-5
CDR3 protein: CASSQEGQTQYF

V gene: TRBV7-6
J gene: TRBJ2-2
CDR3 protein: CASSQGQGNTGELFF

V gene: TRBV9
J gene: TRBJ2-2
CDR3 protein: CASSQEEWETGELFF

V gene: TRBV10-3
J gene: TRBJ2-5
CDR3 protein: CAISAGRGNQPQYF

V gene: TRBV4-2
J gene: TRBJ2-7
CDR3 protein: CASSAGTSASYEQYF

V gene: TRBV5-8
J gene: TRBJ2-7
CDR3 protein: CASGWNEQYF

V gene: TRBV7-3
J gene: TRBJ2-5
CDR3 protein: CASSFATGRVDGETQYF

V gene: TRBV5-8
J gene: TRBJ2-2
CDR3 protein: CASSLPTGGRFGELFF

V gene: TRBV3-1
J gene: TRBJ1-5
CDR3 protein: CASSNSGNQPQHF

V gene: TRBV20-1
J gene: TRBJ2-2
CDR3 protein: CSARDDLAGARNTGELFF

V gene: TRBV12-3/TRBV12-4
J gene: TRBJ1-2
CDR3 protein: CASRPLGRDYGYTF